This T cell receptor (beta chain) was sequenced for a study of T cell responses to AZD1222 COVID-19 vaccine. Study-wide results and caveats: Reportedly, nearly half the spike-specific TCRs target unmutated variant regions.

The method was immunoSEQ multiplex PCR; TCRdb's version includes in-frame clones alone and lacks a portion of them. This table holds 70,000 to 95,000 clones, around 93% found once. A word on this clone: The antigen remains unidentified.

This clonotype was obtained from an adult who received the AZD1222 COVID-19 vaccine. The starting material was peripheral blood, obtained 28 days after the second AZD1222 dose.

The DNA for the CDR3 is TGTGCCACCAGTGATTTGCGGGTTAGCTCCTACAATGAGCAGTTCTTC. Protein: CATSDLRVSSYNEQFF. The V gene is TRBV24-1, the J gene TRBJ2-1; D is uncertain. In germline, CDR1 is KGHDR, CDR2 SFDVKD. V lost 0 bases to trimming and J lost 0 bases, with 8 bases between them. This CDR3 has 16 residues.